This T cell receptor (beta chain) was sequenced in a study of vaccination and CD4 T cells after COVID-19. Treatment here: 10-day PBMC culture with coronavirus spike peptide pools or control peptides (ViraFEST assay). TCRs were sequenced by ViraFEST after antigen-specific T cells had been expanded with peptide pools. Details on this clonotype: The antigen is unknown.

The CDR3 sequence is 16 residues long. V trimming: 4 bases; J trimming: 6 bases; junction bases outside the gene matches: 12. The V gene's germline CDR1 is SNHLY and CDR2 FYNNEI. The Oncomine TCR Beta short-read assay was applied to DNA of cultured CD4+ T cells. TCRdb ran MiXCR on the PCR reads and lists one entry per CDR3 protein. The sample includes roughly 14,000 distinct CDR3 sequences, under 25% of them seen just once. Material for sequencing was cultured CD4+ T cells from blood. The chain carries TRBV2 and TRBJ2-7, with 10 bases aligning to TRBD1. This TCR was recovered from a human donor with COVID-19. CDR3 in DNA: TGTGCCAGCAGTGCAAACCGACAGGGGGCGAAGGCCGAGCAGTACTTC. As protein: CASSANRQGAKAEQYF. Variable domain in full (rest from reference TRBV2 and TRBJ2-7): EPEVTQTPSHQVTQMGQEVILRCVPISNHLYFYWYRQILGQKVEFLVSFYNNEISEKSEIFDDQFSVERPDGSNFTLKIRSTKLEDSAMYFCASSANRQGAKAEQYFGPGTRLTVT.